This TCR beta chain was profiled in a study of beta chain features in type 1 diabetes. Overall study results and limits: VDJ junctions sequenced from type 1 diabetes patients showed fewer insertions and more deletions.

The single heparinised draw taken from each donor contained about 100 mL of blood on average. Germline V lookup: CDR1 KGHSH, CDR2 LQKENI. This CDR3 region has 15 residues. The ends lost 5 bases at V and 1 base at J; junction bases unmatched: 5. Every bit of the isolated RNA underwent reverse transcription, so sequencing read expressed TCRB transcripts. Using immunoSEQ multiplex PCR, the repertoire was profiled, and TCRdb retains in-frame clones only, with some absent. This sample has more than 300,000 clones, with roughly 15% found just once. Notes on this clone: Its matching antigen is unknown.

Sequenced sample: naive CD4+ T cells from blood. The origin of this receptor is a woman between 18 and 29 years old in good health. The genes are TRBV18 and TRBJ1-3; 7 bases are shared with TRBD1. The CDR3 is CASSATTGSGNTIYF. CDR3 DNA sequence: TGTGCCAGCTCAGCGACGACAGGGTCTGGAAACACCATATATTTT. Combining the CDR3 with reference TRBV18 and TRBJ1-3 gives the whole variable domain NAGVMQNPRHLVRRRGQEARLRCSPMKGHSHVYWYRQLPEEGLKFMVYLQKENIIDESGMPKERFSAEFPKEGPSILRIQQVVRGDSAAYFCASSATTGSGNTIYFGEGSWLTVV.